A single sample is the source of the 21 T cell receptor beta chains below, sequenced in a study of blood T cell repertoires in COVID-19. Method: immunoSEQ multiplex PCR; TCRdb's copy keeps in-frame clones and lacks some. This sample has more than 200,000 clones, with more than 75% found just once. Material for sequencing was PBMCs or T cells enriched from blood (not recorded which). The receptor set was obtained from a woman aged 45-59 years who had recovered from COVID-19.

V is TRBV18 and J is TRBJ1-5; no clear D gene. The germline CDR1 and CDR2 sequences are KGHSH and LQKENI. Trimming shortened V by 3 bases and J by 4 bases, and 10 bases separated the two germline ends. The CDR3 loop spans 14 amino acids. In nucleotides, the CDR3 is TGTGCCAGCTCACCCACCAACGGGAATCAGCCCCAGCATTTT. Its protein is CASSPTNGNQPQHF.

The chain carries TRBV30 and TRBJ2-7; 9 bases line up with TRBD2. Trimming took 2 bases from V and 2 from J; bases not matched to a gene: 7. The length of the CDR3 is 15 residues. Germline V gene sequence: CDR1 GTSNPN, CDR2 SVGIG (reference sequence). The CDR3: CAWSKPSGATYEQYF. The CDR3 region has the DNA TGTGCCTGGAGTAAGCCTAGCGGGGCAACCTACGAGCAGTACTTC.

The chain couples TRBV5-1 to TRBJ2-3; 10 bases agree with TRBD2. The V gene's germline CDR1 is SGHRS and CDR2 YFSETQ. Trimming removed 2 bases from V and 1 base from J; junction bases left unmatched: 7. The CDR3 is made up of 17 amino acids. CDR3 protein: CASSFTLAGAGTDTQYF. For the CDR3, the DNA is TGCGCCAGCAGCTTTACTCTAGCGGGAGCGGGCACAGATACGCAGTATTTT.

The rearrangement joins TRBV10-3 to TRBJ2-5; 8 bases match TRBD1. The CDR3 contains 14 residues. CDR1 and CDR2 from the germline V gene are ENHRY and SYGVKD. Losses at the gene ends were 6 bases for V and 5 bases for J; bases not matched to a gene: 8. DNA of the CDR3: TGTGCCATCAGGGAAGGACAGGGTTCGGAGACCCAGTACTTC. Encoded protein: CAIREGQGSETQYF.

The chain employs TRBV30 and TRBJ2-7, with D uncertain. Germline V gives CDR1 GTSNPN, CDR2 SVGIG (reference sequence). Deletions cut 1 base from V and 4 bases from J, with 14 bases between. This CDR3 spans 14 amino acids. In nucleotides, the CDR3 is TGTGCCTGGAGTGACAGACACATCATATACGAGCAGTACTTC. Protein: CAWSDRHIIYEQYF. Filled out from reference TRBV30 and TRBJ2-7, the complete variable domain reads SQTIHQWPATLVQPVGSPLSLECTVEGTSNPNLYWYRQAAGRGLQLLFYSVGIGQISSEVPQNLSASRPQDRQFILSSKKLLLSDSGFYLCAWSDRHIIYEQYFGPGTRLTVT.

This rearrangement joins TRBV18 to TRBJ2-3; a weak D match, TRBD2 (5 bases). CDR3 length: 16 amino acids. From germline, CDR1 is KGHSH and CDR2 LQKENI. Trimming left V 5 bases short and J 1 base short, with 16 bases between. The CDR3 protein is CASSNHIPRGTDTQYF. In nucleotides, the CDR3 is TGTGCCAGCTCAAACCACATCCCGAGGGGCACAGATACGCAGTATTTT.

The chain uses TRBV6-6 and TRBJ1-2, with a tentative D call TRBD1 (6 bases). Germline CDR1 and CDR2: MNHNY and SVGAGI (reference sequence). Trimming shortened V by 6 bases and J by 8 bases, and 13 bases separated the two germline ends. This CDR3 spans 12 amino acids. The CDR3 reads CASSQAGAGYTF. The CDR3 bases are TGTGCCAGCAGCCAAGCAGGGGCCGGCTACACCTTC.

The CDR3 DNA sequence: TGTGCCAGCACCCGTCTTGGGGGAGGCCGAGATACGCAGTATTTT. Its translation: CASTRLGGGRDTQYF. This chain links TRBV6-5 with TRBJ2-3, with a weak D call TRBD2 (6 bases). Germline V gene sequence: CDR1 MNHEY, CDR2 SVGAGI. The ends were cut back, 7 bases at V and 5 bases at J, with 19 bases in the middle. This CDR3 region has 15 residues.

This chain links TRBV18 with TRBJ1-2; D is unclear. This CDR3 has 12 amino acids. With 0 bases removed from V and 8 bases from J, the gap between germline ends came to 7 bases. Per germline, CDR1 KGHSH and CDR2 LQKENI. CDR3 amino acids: CASSPPLTGYTF. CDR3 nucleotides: TGTGCCAGCTCACCACCCTTGACAGGCTACACCTTC.

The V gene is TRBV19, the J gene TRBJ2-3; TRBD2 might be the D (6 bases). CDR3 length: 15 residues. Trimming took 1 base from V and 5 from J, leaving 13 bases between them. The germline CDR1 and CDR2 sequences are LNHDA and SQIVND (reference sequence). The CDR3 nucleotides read TGTGCCAGTAGTATAGGGACGGAGGGTCAAGATACGCAGTATTTT. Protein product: CASSIGTEGQDTQYF.

The CDR3 region is CASSYRGTGANVLTF. The CDR3, as DNA: TGTGCCAGCAGTTACCGGGGGACTGGGGCCAACGTCCTGACTTTC. The rearrangement uses TRBV6-2 or TRBV6-3 and TRBJ2-6, with D possibly being TRBD2 (6 bases). Germline assignment: CDR1 MNHEY and CDR2 SVGEGT. The CDR3 covers 15 residues. The germline V and J ends were trimmed by 2 bases and 2 bases, with 7 bases remaining between them.

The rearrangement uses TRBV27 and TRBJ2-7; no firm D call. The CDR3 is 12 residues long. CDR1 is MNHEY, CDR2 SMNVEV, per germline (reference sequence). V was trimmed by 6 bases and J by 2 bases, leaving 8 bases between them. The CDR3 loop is CASSQVPYEQYF. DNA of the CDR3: TGTGCCAGCAGCCAGGTCCCCTACGAGCAGTACTTC.

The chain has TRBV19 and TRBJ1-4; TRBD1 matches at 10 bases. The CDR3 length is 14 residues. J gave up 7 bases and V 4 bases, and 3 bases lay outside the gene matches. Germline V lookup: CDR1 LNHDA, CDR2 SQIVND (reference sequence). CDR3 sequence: CASSKGQGFEKLFF. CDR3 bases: TGTGCCAGTAGTAAGGGACAGGGGTTTGAAAAACTGTTTTTT.

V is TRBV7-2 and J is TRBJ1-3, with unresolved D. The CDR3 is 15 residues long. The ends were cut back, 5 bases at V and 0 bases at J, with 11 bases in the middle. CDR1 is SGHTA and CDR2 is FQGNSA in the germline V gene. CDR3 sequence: CASSPRHSSGNTIYF. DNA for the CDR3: TGTGCCAGCAGCCCCCGACACTCCTCTGGAAACACCATATATTTT.

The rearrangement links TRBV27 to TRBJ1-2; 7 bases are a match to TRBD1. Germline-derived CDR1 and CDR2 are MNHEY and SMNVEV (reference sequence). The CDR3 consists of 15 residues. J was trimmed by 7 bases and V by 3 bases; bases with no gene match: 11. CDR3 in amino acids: CASSLWAQGVTGYTF. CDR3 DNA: TGTGCCAGCAGTTTGTGGGCCCAGGGGGTGACTGGCTACACCTTC.

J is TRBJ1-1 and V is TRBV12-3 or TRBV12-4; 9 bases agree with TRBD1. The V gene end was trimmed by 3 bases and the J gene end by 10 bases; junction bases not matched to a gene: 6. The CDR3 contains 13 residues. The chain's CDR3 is CASSLNGQGRAFF. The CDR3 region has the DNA TGTGCCAGCAGTTTGAATGGACAGGGGAGAGCTTTCTTT.

CDR3 nucleotide sequence: TGCGCCTGGGGAGGGGGAAAGCGGCCGACAGGGGAAAAAGAGACCCAGTACTTC. It specifies CAWGGGKRPTGEKETQYF. This sequence joins TRBV10-1 and TRBJ2-5, with TRBD1 as a possible D gene (8 bases). V lost 11 bases, J lost 3 bases, and 31 bases lay in between. Germline V gene lookup returns CDR1 WNHNN and CDR2 SYGVQD (reference sequence). The CDR3 totals 18 residues.

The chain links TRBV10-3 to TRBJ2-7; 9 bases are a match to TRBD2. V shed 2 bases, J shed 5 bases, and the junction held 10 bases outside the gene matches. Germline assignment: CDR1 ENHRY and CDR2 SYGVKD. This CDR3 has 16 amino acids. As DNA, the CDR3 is TGTGCCATCAGTGAGGTTCGCGGGACTAGCCCCCACGAGCAGTACTTC. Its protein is CAISEVRGTSPHEQYF.

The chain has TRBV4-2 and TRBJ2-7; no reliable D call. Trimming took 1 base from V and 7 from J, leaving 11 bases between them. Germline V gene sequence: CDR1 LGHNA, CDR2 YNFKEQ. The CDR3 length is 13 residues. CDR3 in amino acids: CASSQVPRREQYF. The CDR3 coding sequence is TGTGCCAGCAGCCAAGTTCCAAGGAGAGAGCAGTACTTC.

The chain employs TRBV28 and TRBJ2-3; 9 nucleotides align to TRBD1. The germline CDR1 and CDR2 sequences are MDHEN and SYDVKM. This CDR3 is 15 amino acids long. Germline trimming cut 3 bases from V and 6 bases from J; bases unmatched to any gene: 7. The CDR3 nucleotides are TGTGCCAGCAGTTTCCAGACAGGGGGAACGGATACGCAGTATTTT. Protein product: CASSFQTGGTDTQYF.

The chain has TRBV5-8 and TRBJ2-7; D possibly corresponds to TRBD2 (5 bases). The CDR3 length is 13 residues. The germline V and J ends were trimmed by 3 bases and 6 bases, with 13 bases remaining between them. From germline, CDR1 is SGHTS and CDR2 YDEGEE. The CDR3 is CASSSSGSLEQYF. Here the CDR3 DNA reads TGTGCCAGCAGCTCCAGCGGTAGCCTCGAGCAGTACTTC.